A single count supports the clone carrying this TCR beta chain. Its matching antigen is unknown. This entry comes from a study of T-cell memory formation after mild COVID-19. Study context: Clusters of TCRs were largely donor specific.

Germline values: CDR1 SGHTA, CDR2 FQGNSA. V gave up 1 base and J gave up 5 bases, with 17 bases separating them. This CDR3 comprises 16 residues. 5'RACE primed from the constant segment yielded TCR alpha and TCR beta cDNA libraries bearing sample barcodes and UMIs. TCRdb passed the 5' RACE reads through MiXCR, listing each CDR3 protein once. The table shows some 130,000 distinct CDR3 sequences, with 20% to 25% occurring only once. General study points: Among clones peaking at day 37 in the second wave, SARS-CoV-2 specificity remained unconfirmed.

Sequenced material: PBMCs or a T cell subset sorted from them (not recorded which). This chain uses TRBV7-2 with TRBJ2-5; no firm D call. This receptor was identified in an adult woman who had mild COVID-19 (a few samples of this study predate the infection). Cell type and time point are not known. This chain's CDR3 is CASSLGTLIPGETQYF. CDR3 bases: TGTGCCAGCAGCTTAGGAACATTGATCCCTGGGGAGACCCAGTACTTC.